This TCR beta chain comes out of a study of T-cell memory formation after mild COVID-19. This clonotype was seen many times. TCRdb ran MiXCR on the 5' RACE reads and lists one entry per CDR3 protein. The sample includes about 400,000 distinct CDR3 sequences, 15% to 20% of them seen just once. Source material: PBMCs or a T cell subset sorted from them (not recorded which). The sequence came from a man aged 18 to 35 who had mild COVID-19 (a few samples of this study predate the infection). Cell type and time point are not known.

Here the CDR3 DNA reads TGTGCCTGGAGTTCAGTGGAGGGGATATACTATGGCTACACCTTC. Translation gives CAWSSVEGIYYGYTF. The genes are TRBV30 and TRBJ1-2; maybe TRBD1 (5 bases). The ends were cut back, 2 bases at V and 3 bases at J, with 16 bases in the middle. The CDR3 is made up of 15 amino acids. CDR1 is GTSNPN and CDR2 is SVGIG in the germline V gene (reference sequence).